These 21 T cell receptor beta chains came from one sample sequenced in a study of T cells in Graves' hyperthyroidism and ophthalmopathy (dated by TCRdb to between 2019 and 2020). Library creation used multiplex PCR. The sequencer listed for this sample is Illumina HiSeq 2000. The TCR beta CDR3 regions were amplified from RNA transcripts. For the first round of RT-PCR on the TCR CDR3, the HTBI primer set was used together with the Qiagen OneStep RT-PCR kit. TCRdb redid the processing of the public reads, applying fastp at Q25 and MiXCR, and retained in-frame beta chains. Rows with a matching CDR3 protein are joined into one entry that keeps the most common DNA and genes. This sample holds roughly 700,000 distinct CDR3 sequences; 35% were observed only once. The top ten clonotypes cover around 29% of the sample. Sequenced sample: blood. These receptors originate from a woman in her forties with Graves' hyperthyroidism.

Only a few counts were recorded for this clonotype. The chain carries TRBV7-2 and TRBJ2-7; no reliable D call. The CDR3 covers 14 residues. From germline, CDR1 is SGHTA and CDR2 FQGNSA. The V and J ends lost 5 bases and 0 bases respectively, with 11 bases between them. This CDR3 is CASSPGQPSYEQYF. CDR3 coding DNA: TGTGCCAGCAGCCCCGGGCAACCCTCCTACGAGCAGTACTTC.

This clonotype has ten or more counts. The chain employs TRBV7-6 and TRBJ1-6, with a tentative D call TRBD1 (5 bases). Trimming left V 3 bases short and J 7 bases short, with 10 bases between. Looked up from germline, CDR1 is SGHVS and CDR2 is FNYEAQ. This CDR3 has 14 amino acids. CDR3 DNA sequence: TGTGCCAGCAGCTTCCAGGGAGAGAATTCACCCCTCCACTTT. This codes for CASSFQGENSPLHF.

This clonotype has a count of ten or more. J is TRBJ2-5 and V is TRBV5-5; D perhaps matches TRBD2 (6 bases). Germline loops: CDR1 SGHKS, CDR2 YYEKEE (reference sequence). V shed 5 bases and J shed 2 bases, with 10 bases lying between them. The CDR3 is 13 residues long. CDR3 nucleotides: TGTGCCAGCAGGGAGGGCCTACAAGAGACCCAGTACTTC. Its translation is CASREGLQETQYF.

The chain is built from TRBV15 and TRBJ1-2; a weak D match, TRBD1 (5 bases). The germline V and J ends were trimmed by 3 bases and 8 bases, with 13 bases remaining between them. Looked up from germline, CDR1 is LNHNV and CDR2 is YYDKDF (reference sequence). The CDR3 sequence is 13 residues long. Here the CDR3 DNA reads TGTGCCACCAGCAGTAAGGGACGTGTAGGCTACACCTTC. Translating it yields CATSSKGRVGYTF.

The chain links TRBV19 to TRBJ1-1, with D possibly TRBD1 on 5 matching bases. The CDR3 length is 14 residues. Germline CDR1 LNHDA, CDR2 SQIVND (reference sequence). V gave up 9 bases and J gave up 5 bases, with 19 bases separating them. CDR3 bases: TGTGCCAGCACCCTAGGGGCAGGGAGAACTGAAGCTTTCTTT. This translates into CASTLGAGRTEAFF. Filled out from reference TRBV19 and TRBJ1-1, the complete variable domain reads DGGITQSPKYLFRKEGQNVTLSCEQNLNHDAMYWYRQDPGQGLRLIYYSQIVNDFQKGDIAEGYSVSREKKESFPLTVTSAQKNPTAFYLCASTLGAGRTEAFFGQGTRLTVV.

Worth noting for this clonotype: Just one base apart from a much larger clone, this may be a read error. V usage is TRBV20-1 and J usage is TRBJ1-2; D is possibly TRBD1 (5 bases). V shed 4 bases and J shed 5 bases, with 14 bases lying between them. Germline loops: CDR1 DFQATT, CDR2 SNEGSKA (reference sequence). This CDR3 region has 13 residues. CDR3 nucleotide sequence: TGCAGTGCTACCCGTCAGGGTGGGTATGGCTACACCTTC. The encoded protein is CSATRQGGYGYTF.

The chain recombines TRBV7-2 with TRBJ1-6; 7 positions match TRBD1. The CDR3 runs 16 residues. J gave up 6 bases and V 2 bases, and 7 bases lay outside the gene matches. Germline-derived CDR1 and CDR2 are SGHTA and FQGNSA. CDR3 in DNA: TGTGCCAGCAGCTTAATGACCGGGACAGCTAATTCACCCCTCCACTTT. Translation gives CASSLMTGTANSPLHF.

The chain uses TRBV5-6 and TRBJ2-7, with D maybe TRBD2 (5 bases). Deletions cut 4 bases from V and 4 bases from J, with 9 bases between. This CDR3 contains 12 residues. Germline V gene lookup returns CDR1 SGHDT and CDR2 YYEEEE. The CDR3 protein is CASSADFYEQYF. The CDR3 coding sequence is TGTGCCAGCAGCGCGGACTTTTACGAGCAGTACTTC.

The J gene is TRBJ1-6, the V gene TRBV7-9; 7 bases are shared with TRBD1. Germline lookup yields CDR1 SEHNR and CDR2 FQNEAQ (reference sequence). With 4 bases clipped from V and 8 bases from J, the junction kept 8 bases outside the gene matches. This CDR3 has 15 residues. The CDR3 bases are TGTGCCAGCAGCTCCATAGACAGGGAGTATTCACCCCTCCACTTT. It yields the protein CASSSIDREYSPLHF.

In this sample, this clonotype turned up a few times. V and J are TRBV6-6 and TRBJ2-2; 10 nucleotides match TRBD2. V was pared by 0 bases and J by 4 bases, with 5 bases of the junction left unmatched. This CDR3 has 17 amino acids. Looked up from germline, CDR1 is MNHNY and CDR2 is SVGAGI (reference sequence). In DNA, the CDR3 is TGTGCCAGCAGTTACTCGCCGTGGACTAGCGGCACCGGGGAGCTGTTTTTT. Protein sequence: CASSYSPWTSGTGELFF.

This clonotype was observed a handful of times. This sequence joins TRBV7-6 and TRBJ2-7; TRBD2 matches 12 bases. The CDR3 extends over 17 amino acids. Unmatched junction bases numbered 8, after V lost 1 base and J lost 4 bases. The germline CDR1 and CDR2 sequences are SGHVS and FNYEAQ. Here the CDR3 reads CASSLEVGTSGFYEQYF. For the CDR3, the DNA is TGTGCCAGCAGCTTAGAAGTAGGGACTAGCGGGTTTTACGAGCAGTACTTC.

The table lists this clonotype with many counts. V and J are TRBV7-9 and TRBJ1-2, with D uncertain. Trimming stripped 7 bases from V and 3 bases from J, with 12 bases between. This CDR3 comprises 13 residues. CDR1 is SEHNR, CDR2 FQNEAQ, per germline (reference sequence). The CDR3 DNA reads TGTGCCAGCACCACGGACCTTTACTATGGCTACACCTTC. Encoded protein: CASTTDLYYGYTF.

A note on this clonotype: A much larger clone is a single base away; this may be a read error. The chain couples TRBV19 to TRBJ1-4, with D unresolved. This CDR3 has 15 amino acids. CDR1 LNHDA and CDR2 SQIVND come from the germline V gene (reference sequence). Trimming took off 3 bases at V and 5 bases at J, with 13 bases between the two ends. The DNA for the CDR3 is TGTGCCAGTAGTATCGAAACGGGGTTAAATGAAAAACTGTTTTTT. The encoded protein is CASSIETGLNEKLFF.

A remark on this clonotype: One junction end disagrees with the germline gene, perhaps due to a read error. The V and J genes are TRBV6-2 or TRBV6-3 and TRBJ2-6; D is ambiguous. Germline CDR1 reads MNHEY; CDR2 reads SVGEGT. The CDR3 extends over 15 amino acids. CDR3: CAISYVGAGANVLTF. The CDR3 DNA reads TGTGCCATCAGTTACGTGGGCGCAGGGGCCAACGTCCTGACTTTC.

The chain combines TRBV10-3 with TRBJ2-7, with no clear D. The J call is uncertain, as TRBJ2-1 better fits the DNA end. This CDR3 spans 13 amino acids. Germline V gene lookup returns CDR1 ENHRY and CDR2 SYGVKD. The chain's CDR3 is CAINPSNRTEQFF. CDR3 DNA: TGTGCCATCAATCCCTCCAACCGGACCGAGCAGTTCTTC.

This clonotype appeared a few times. V is TRBV6-5 and J is TRBJ1-1; maybe TRBD1 (5 bases). The V end was cut by 5 bases, the J end by 1 base, with 14 bases between. From germline, CDR1 is MNHEY and CDR2 SVGAGI. This CDR3 is built from 15 residues. CDR3 loop: CASSKRTGGNTEAFF. CDR3 DNA: TGTGCCAGCAGTAAACGGACGGGGGGGAACACTGAAGCTTTCTTT.

V and J are TRBV19 and TRBJ2-2; tentatively, D is TRBD1 or TRBD2 (5 bases each). This CDR3 has 14 residues. Trimming took off 2 bases at V and 7 bases at J, with 11 bases between the two ends. Germline V lookup: CDR1 LNHDA, CDR2 SQIVND (reference sequence). CDR3 residues: CASSISGTGGELFF. In DNA, the CDR3 is TGTGCCAGTAGTATAAGTGGGACCGGCGGGGAGCTGTTTTTT.

This clonotype was seen repeatedly, ten times or more. V usage is TRBV6-5 and J usage is TRBJ1-2, with 9 positions matching TRBD1. The CDR3 totals 14 residues. V dropped 6 bases and J dropped 4; count of bases not matched to a gene: 6. In germline, CDR1 is MNHEY, CDR2 SVGAGI. The CDR3 is CASSQATGGYGYTF. DNA for the CDR3: TGTGCCAGCAGCCAAGCGACAGGGGGCTATGGCTACACCTTC.

This sequence joins TRBV25-1 and TRBJ2-5; possibly TRBD1 or TRBD2 for D (5 bases each). The V and J ends lost 8 bases and 1 base respectively, with 14 bases between them. Germline CDR1 MGHDK, CDR2 SYGVNS. CDR3 size: 14 residues. The CDR3 is CASSLVGTQETQYF. CDR3 bases: TGTGCCAGCTCACTTGTCGGGACCCAAGAGACCCAGTACTTC. Drawing the rest from reference TRBV25-1 and TRBJ2-5, the complete variable domain is EADIYQTPRYLVIGTGKKITLECSQTMGHDKMYWYQQDPGMELHLIHYSYGVNSTEKGDLSSESTVSRIRTEHFPLTLESARPSHTSQYLCASSLVGTQETQYFGPGTRLLVL.

The chain couples TRBV7-8 to TRBJ2-1; D may correspond to TRBD1 or TRBD2 (5 bases each). The V gene's germline CDR1 is SGHVS and CDR2 FQNEAQ. The CDR3 runs to 16 residues. V was clipped by 8 bases and J by 12 bases, with 29 bases between them. For the CDR3, the DNA is TGTGCCAGCCGTGTACCCGGGACGGACAACTCAGTGGGGCAGTTCTTC. It yields the protein CASRVPGTDNSVGQFF.

In nucleotides, the CDR3 is TGTGCCAGCAGTCCTTACCCGGGACAGGGGGCTTCGCAGCCCCAGCATTTT. Translating gives CASSPYPGQGASQPQHF. The chain recombines TRBV5-6 with TRBJ1-5; the match to TRBD1 covers 12 bases. The J segment lost 7 bases and the V segment lost 5 bases, leaving 13 bases of the junction unmatched. The CDR3 is made up of 17 amino acids. Germline CDR1 SGHDT, CDR2 YYEEEE.